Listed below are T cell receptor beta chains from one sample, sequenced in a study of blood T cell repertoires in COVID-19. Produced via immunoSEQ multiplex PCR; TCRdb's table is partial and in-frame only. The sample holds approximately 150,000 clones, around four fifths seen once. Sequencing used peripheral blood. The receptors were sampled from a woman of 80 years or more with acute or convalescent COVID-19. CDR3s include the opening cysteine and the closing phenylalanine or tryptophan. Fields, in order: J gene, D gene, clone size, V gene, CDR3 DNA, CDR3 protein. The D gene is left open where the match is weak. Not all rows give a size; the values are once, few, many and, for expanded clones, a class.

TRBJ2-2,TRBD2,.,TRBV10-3,TGTGCCATCAGGGACCCCCCCGGGAGGGCGTACACCGGGGAGCTGTTTTTT,CAIRDPPGRAYTGELFF
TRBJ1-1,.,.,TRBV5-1,TGCGCCAGCAGTTCGGGCGGACAGGAAGCTTTCTTT,CASSSGGQEAFF
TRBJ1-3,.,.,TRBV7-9,TGTGCCAGCAGCTCACGAGGGCCCTCTGGAAACACCATATATTTT,CASSSRGPSGNTIYF
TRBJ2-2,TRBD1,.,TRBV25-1,TGTGCCAGCAGTGAATATGGGACAGGGAGGGCCACCGGGGAGCTGTTTTTT,CASSEYGTGRATGELFF
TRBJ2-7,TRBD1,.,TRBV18,TGTGCCAGCTCACCAGGGACAGCGACCTACGAGCAGTACTTC,CASSPGTATYEQYF
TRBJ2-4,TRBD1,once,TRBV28,TGTGCCAGCAGTCCATCACTGACAGGGATGAGCATTCAGTACTTC,CASSPSLTGMSIQYF
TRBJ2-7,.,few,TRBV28,TGTGCCAGCAGTTTACTACTCGACTACGAGCAGTACTTC,CASSLLLDYEQYF
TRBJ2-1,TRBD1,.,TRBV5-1,TGCGCCAGCAGCTTGGCCGACAGGGTTGGTGAGCAGTTCTTC,CASSLADRVGEQFF
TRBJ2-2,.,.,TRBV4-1,TGCGCCAGCAGCAGTTCTGGGGGCCTAACCGGGGAGCTGTTTTTT,CASSSSGGLTGELFF
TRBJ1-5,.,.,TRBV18,TGTGCCAGCTCACAGGGAGTCAATCAGCCCCAGCATTTT,CASSQGVNQPQHF
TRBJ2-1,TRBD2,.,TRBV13,TGTGCCAGCAGCTTGGGACTAGCGGGAGGTCTACCTACCTACAATGAGCAGTTCTTC,CASSLGLAGGLPTYNEQFF
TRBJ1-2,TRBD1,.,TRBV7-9,TGTGCCAGCAGCATGGACAGGGGGCATAATGGCTACACCTTC,CASSMDRGHNGYTF
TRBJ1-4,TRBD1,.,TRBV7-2,TGTGCCAGCAGTCAGGGACAGATAAATGAAAAACTGTTTTTT,CASSQGQINEKLFF
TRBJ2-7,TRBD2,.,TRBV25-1,TGTGCCAGCAGTGAACTACAAGCGGGAGGCCTGAACGAGCAGTACTTC,CASSELQAGGLNEQYF
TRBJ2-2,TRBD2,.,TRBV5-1,TGCGCCAGCAGCTTGGCCGGCGGGAGGGCCGCGAACACCGGGGAGCTGTTTTTT,CASSLAGGRAANTGELFF
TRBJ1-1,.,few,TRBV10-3,TGTGCCATCAGTGGGGAGGGGCTCACTGAAGCTTTCTTT,CAISGEGLTEAFF
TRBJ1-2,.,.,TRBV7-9,TGTGCCAGCAGCTTAGCGCAGGGATTGGGGAGGTATGGCTACACCTTC,CASSLAQGLGRYGYTF
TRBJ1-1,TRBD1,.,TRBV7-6,TGTGCCAGCAGCTCTGGACAGGGGGGACACACTGAAGCTTTCTTT,CASSSGQGGHTEAFF
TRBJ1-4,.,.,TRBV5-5,TGTGCCAGCAGCGAAGCCGGACTGCGAAATGAAAAACTGTTTTTT,CASSEAGLRNEKLFF
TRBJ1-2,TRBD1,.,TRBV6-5,TGTGCCAGCACCCACTGGACAGGGAGAGACTATGGCTACACCTTC,CASTHWTGRDYGYTF
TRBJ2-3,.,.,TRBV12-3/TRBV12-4,TGTGCCAGCAGTTTTATGGATACGCAGTATTTT,CASSFMDTQYF
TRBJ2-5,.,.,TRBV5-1,TGCGCCAGCAGCTTACTACAGGAGAGCACCCAGTACTTC,CASSLLQESTQYF
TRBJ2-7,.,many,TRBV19,TGTGCCAGTAGTGCGCCCCGGGATCTACAGAGAGGTCACTCCTACGAGCAGTACTTC,CASSAPRDLQRGHSYEQYF
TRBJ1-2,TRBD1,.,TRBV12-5,TGTGCTAGTGGTTTGCGTTTACAGGGGGCCGGGGGCTACACCTTC,CASGLRLQGAGGYTF
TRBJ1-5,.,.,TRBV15,TGTGCCACCAGCCGTGCAGGTGGTGTTGGCAATCAGCCCCAGCATTTT,CATSRAGGVGNQPQHF
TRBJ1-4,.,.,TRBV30,TGTGCCTGGACCCCGGGATCGGCAGGTGAAAAACTGTTTTTT,CAWTPGSAGEKLFF
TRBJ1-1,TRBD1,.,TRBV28,TGTGCCAGCAGTTTTGAGGACAGGGGAGGCACTGAAGCTTTCTTT,CASSFEDRGGTEAFF
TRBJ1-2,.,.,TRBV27,TGTGCCAGCAGTCACAGGAATTCCTATGGCTACACCTTC,CASSHRNSYGYTF
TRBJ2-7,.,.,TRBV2,TGTGCCAGCAGTGAACGGGGATTTCCCTACGAGCAGTACTTC,CASSERGFPYEQYF
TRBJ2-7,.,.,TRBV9,TGTGCCAGCAGCGGACAGCCGTCCTACGAGCAGTACTTC,CASSGQPSYEQYF
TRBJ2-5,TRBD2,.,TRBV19,TGTGCCAGTAGCCAACTAGCGGGAGCTTTTGGAGAGACCCAGTACTTC,CASSQLAGAFGETQYF
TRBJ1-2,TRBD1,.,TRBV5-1,TGCGCCAGCAGCCAGGACAGGGGTAATGGCTACACCTTC,CASSQDRGNGYTF
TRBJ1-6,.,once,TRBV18,TGTGCCAGCTCACTCCGGGGGGTACGTGACGGGGGAATGAGTTCACCCCTCCACTTT,CASSLRGVRDGGMSSPLHF
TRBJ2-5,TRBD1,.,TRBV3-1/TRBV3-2,TGTGCCAGCAGCCAAGGAGGGACAGGGGGCCTCGGGGCCCAGTACTTC,CASSQGGTGGLGAQYF
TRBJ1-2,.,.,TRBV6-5,TGTGCCAGCAGTTCTCCCCCGACAGTGATCTATGGCTACACCTTC,CASSSPPTVIYGYTF
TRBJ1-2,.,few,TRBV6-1,TGTGCCAGCAGTGAACACAGATACTATGGCTACACCTTC,CASSEHRYYGYTF
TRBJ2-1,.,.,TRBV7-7,TGTGCTAGCAGCTTTGTGGGGGCCTCCTACAATGAGCAGTTCTTC,CASSFVGASYNEQFF
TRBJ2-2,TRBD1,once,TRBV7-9,TGTGTCGCCAGCCCCTCCTCGACAGGGACGAACACCGGGGAGCTGTTTTTT,CVASPSSTGTNTGELFF
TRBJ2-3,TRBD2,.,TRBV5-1,TGCGCCAGCAGCTCCAGATTCGGGGGGGGCCTGACAGATACGCAGTATTTT,CASSSRFGGGLTDTQYF
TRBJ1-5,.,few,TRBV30,TGTGCCTGGAGTGGCGTGGCGGTCAATCAGCCCCAGCATTTT,CAWSGVAVNQPQHF
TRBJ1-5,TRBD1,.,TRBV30,TGTGCCTGGAGTCTACAGGGGCGAAAGAAGCCCCAGCATTTT,CAWSLQGRKKPQHF
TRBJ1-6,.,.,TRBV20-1,TGCAGTGCTAGAGCGGTTTCACCCCTCCACTTT,CSARAVSPLHF
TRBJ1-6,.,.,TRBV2,TGTGCCAGCAGTGAAGTCCGGGGATCGAATTCACCCCTCCACTTT,CASSEVRGSNSPLHF
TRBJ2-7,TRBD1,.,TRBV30,TGTGCCTGGAGTGCGACAGGGTCGGGCTACGAGCAGTACTTC,CAWSATGSGYEQYF
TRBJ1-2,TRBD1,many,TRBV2,TGTGCCAGCAGTATCTGGACAGGGAACTATGGCTACACCTTC,CASSIWTGNYGYTF
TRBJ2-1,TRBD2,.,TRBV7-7,TGTGCTAGCAGCTTTAGCGGGAGCAATGAGCAGTTCTTC,CASSFSGSNEQFF
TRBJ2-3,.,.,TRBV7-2,TGTGCCAGCAGCCCTCTTAGCACGAGGCCAGATACGCAGTATTTT,CASSPLSTRPDTQYF
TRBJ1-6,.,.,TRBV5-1,TGCGCCAGCAGCCCACAGGGATATAATTCACCCCTCCACTTT,CASSPQGYNSPLHF
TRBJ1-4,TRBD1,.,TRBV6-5,TGTGCCAGCAGCCTTTGGACAGGGGGTAATGAAAAACTGTTTTTT,CASSLWTGGNEKLFF
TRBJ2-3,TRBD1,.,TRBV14,TGTGCCAGCAGCCAAAGGACAGGGGGTTCGGATACGCAGTATTTT,CASSQRTGGSDTQYF
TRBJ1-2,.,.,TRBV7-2,TGTGCCAGCAGCTCCGACAGAACCTATGGCTACACCTTC,CASSSDRTYGYTF
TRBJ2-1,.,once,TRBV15,TGTGCCACCAGCAGAGGGACAGGGAGGGGGAATGAGCAGTTCTTC,CATSRGTGRGNEQFF
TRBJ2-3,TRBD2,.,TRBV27,TGTGCCAGCAGTTTCTCGGCTAGCGGGAGGGCAGCGACAGATACGCAGTATTTT,CASSFSASGRAATDTQYF
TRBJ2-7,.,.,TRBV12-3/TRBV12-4,TGTGCCAGCAGTCTCCGTATCTACGAGCAGTACTTC,CASSLRIYEQYF
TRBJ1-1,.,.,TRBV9,TGTGCCAGCAGCGTAGATTCGGGGGCTGAAGCTTTCTTT,CASSVDSGAEAFF
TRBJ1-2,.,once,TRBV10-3,TGTGCCATCAGTGAGGGTCTGCGAGCTAACTATGGCTACACCTTC,CAISEGLRANYGYTF
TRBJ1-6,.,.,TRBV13,TGTGCCAGCAGGATCAGGGGTAATTCACCCCTCCACTTT,CASRIRGNSPLHF